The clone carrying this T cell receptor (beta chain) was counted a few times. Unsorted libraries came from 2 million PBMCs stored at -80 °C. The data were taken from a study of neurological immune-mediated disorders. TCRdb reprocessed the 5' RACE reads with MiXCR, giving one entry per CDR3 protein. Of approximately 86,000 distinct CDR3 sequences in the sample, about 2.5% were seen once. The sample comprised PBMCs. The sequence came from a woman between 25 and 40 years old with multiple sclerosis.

The DNA for the CDR3 is TGTGCCAGCAGTGAGCCGGACAGGGCTCCGTATGGCTACACCTTC. Its protein is CASSEPDRAPYGYTF. The rearrangement links TRBV25-1 to TRBJ1-2, with 8 bases that match TRBD1. Germline CDR1 is MGHDK and CDR2 is SYGVNS. The V segment lost 3 bases and the J segment 5 bases; nucleotides outside the gene matches: 8. CDR3 length: 15 amino acids.